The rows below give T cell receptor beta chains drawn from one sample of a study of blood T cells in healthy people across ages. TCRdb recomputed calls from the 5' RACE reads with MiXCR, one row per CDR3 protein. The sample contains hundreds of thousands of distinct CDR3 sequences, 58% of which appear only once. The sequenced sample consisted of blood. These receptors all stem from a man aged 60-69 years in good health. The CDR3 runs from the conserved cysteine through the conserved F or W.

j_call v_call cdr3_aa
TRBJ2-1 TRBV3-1 CASSQDLAGGLNEQFF
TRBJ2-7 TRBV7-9 CASSSTMGEQYF
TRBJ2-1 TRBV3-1 CASSARQGRDEQFF
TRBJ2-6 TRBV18 CASYKGANGANVLTF
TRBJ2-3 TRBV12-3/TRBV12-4 CASSPPWGTGGRHTQYF
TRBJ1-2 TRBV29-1 CSVEPREDYGYTF
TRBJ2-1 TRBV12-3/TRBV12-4 CASSFTVLYNEQFF
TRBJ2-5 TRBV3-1 CASSQDTDTQETQYF
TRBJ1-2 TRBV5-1 CASSYGQGGTGYTF
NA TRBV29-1 CSVATGAAGTQYF
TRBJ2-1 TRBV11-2 CASSSERTSGNEQFF
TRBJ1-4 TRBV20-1 CSARGIRGPTNEKLFF
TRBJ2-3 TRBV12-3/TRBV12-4 CASSRTTSGGADTQYF
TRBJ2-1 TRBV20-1 CSARDTGGPDNEQFF
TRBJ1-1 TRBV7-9 CASSLVNNMNTEAFF
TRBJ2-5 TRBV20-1 CSAQQVVWETQYF
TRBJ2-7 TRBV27 CASLYEQYF
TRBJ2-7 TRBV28 CASKTTGSYYEQYF
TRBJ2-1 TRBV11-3 CANSLVRVSEQFF
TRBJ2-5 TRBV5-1 CASSPADAALARETQYF
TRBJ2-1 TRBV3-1 CASSQEQGRGSEQFF
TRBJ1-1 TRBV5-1 CASSLGSGSELTEAFF
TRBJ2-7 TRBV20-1 CSGRAADFGSYEQYF
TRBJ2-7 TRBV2 CASTADSYEQYF
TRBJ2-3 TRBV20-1 CSANGLAGVGDTQYF
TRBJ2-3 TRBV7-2 CASSLPSRDTQYF
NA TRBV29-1 CSVESGTQSKETQYF
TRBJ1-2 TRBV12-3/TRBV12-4 CASSLAVDRAYGYTF
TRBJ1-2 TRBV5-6 CASSQSDRGYGYTF
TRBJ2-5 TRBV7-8 CASSLTPFLRQGQETQYF
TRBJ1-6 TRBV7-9 CASSFRQESYNSPLHF
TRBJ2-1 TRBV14 CASTPGDRAYNEQFF
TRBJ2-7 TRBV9 CASSVGPPTVPYEQYF
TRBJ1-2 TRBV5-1 CASSFAPLTGGNYGYTF
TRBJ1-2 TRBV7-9 CASSSTHTGPPYGYTF
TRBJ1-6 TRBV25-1 CASGIRGGSNSPLHF
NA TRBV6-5 CASNGPYEQYF
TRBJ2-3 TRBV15 CATSRVTSGGDTQYF
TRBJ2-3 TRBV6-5 CASRRLAGGTDTQYF
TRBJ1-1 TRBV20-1 CSARGQGAGVGTEAFF
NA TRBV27 CASSTRLVNEQYF
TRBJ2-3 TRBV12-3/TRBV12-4 CASSYSGLPSTDTQYF
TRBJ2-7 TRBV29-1 CSVEEEITLSSYEQYF
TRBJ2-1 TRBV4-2 CASSQDTTGEGNEQFF